The sample holds one count of the clone carrying this TCR beta chain. This sample is part of a study of blood T cell repertoires in COVID-19. Germline-derived CDR1 and CDR2 are MDHEN and SYDVKM. V was trimmed by 7 bases and J by 2 bases, leaving 7 bases between them. CDR3 length equals 12 residues. Clones were sequenced by immunoSEQ multiplex PCR, and TCRdb holds only the in-frame ones, with some missing. The data show 200,000 or so clones, approximately 82% seen once. The clonotype was recovered from a human donor in a cohort sampled during active COVID-19. The sequenced sample consisted of peripheral blood. The chain couples TRBV28 to TRBJ2-3, with D unclear. The CDR3 sequence: CASTQSTDTQYF. CDR3 in DNA: TGTGCCAGCACACAATCCACAGATACGCAGTATTTT.